In its sample, the clone carrying this T cell receptor beta chain was seen a few times. Its specificity is unknown. These data belong to a study of Graves' ophthalmopathy and Graves' hyperthyroidism. The germline V gene has CDR1 DFQATT and CDR2 SNEGSKA (reference sequence). V shed 5 bases and J 5 bases; nucleotides not matched to a gene: 2. This CDR3 comprises 11 residues. Regarding the study as a whole: A 13-signature model separated ophthalmopathy from stable hyperthyroidism, reaching 87.88% sensitivity and around 79% specificity cross-validated. Most clonotypes expanded in thyroid above 0.001 frequency were present in blood too.

RNA transcripts provided the template for amplifying TCR beta CDR3 regions. Second-round multiplex PCR followed a first-round RT-PCR using HTBI primers. Via MiXCR, TCRdb re-called the multiplex PCR reads, giving one row per CDR3 protein. This repertoire shows some 240,000 distinct CDR3 sequences, 45% to 55% found once; its top ten account for more than 45%. Material for sequencing was peripheral blood. V usage is TRBV20-1 and J usage is TRBJ2-7, with 8 bases lining up with TRBD1. The sequence was collected from an adult man with Graves' ophthalmopathy. The CDR3 sequence: CSAADRDEQYF. CDR3 coding DNA: TGCAGTGCTGCGGACAGGGACGAGCAGTACTTC.